This T cell receptor (beta chain) was documented in a study of vaccination and CD4 T cells after COVID-19. On the study more broadly: The makeup of the convalescents was six males and four females, two of them Hispanic. Either a CEFX pool, an HIV-1 Nef pool, or no peptide was added to control cultures.

This CDR3 spans 13 amino acids. V was pared by 8 bases and J by 2 bases, with 12 bases between. Cultured CD4+ T cells had their DNA profiled by the Oncomine TCR Beta short-read assay. A single record per CDR3 protein comes from TCRdb applying MiXCR to the PCR reads. This sample has about 13,000 distinct CDR3 sequences, with about three fifths found just once. Documented treatment: roughly ten-day PBMC culture with coronavirus spike peptide pools or control peptides (ViraFEST assay). Concerning this clonotype: Antigen: not known.

Broader study findings: Convalescent patient numbers were relatively low, with no early post-infection timepoints.

Material for sequencing was CD4+ T cells from blood, cultured in vitro. V and J are TRBV12-3 or TRBV12-4 and TRBJ2-5; D is perhaps TRBD1 (5 bases). The TCR was taken from a human donor who had recovered from COVID-19. The CDR3 loop reads CASGALEQETQYF. CDR3 bases: TGTGCCAGCGGGGCGTTAGAGCAAGAGACCCAGTACTTC.